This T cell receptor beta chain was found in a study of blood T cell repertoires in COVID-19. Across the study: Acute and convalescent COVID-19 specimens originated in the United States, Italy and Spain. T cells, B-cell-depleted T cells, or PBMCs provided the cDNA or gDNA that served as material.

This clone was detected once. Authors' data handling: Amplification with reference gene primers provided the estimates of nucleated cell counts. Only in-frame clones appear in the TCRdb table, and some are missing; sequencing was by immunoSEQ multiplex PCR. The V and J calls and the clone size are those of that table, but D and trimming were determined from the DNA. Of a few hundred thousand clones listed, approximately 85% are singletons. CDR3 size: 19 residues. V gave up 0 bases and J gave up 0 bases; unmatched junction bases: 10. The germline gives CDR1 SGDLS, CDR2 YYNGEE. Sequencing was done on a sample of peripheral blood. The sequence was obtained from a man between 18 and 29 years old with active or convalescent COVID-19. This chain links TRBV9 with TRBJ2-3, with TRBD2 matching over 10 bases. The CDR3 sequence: CASSVGSLAGEWSTDTQYF. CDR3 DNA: TGTGCCAGCAGCGTAGGAAGTCTAGCGGGGGAATGGAGCACAGATACGCAGTATTTT.